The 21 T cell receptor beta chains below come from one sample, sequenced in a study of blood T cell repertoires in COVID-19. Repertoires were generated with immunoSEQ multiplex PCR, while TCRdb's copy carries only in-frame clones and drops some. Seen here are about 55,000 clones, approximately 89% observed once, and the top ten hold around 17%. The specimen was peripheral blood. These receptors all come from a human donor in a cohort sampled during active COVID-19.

CDR3 loop: CASSLVGQGTDEQYF. The CDR3 coding sequence is TGCGCCAGCAGCTTGGTGGGACAGGGAACTGACGAGCAGTACTTC. The chain carries TRBV5-1 and TRBJ2-7, with 9 bases aligning to TRBD1. With V trimmed by 0 bases and J by 5 bases, 6 bases remained unmatched. The CDR3 has 15 amino acids. CDR1 is SGHRS and CDR2 is YFSETQ in the germline V gene.

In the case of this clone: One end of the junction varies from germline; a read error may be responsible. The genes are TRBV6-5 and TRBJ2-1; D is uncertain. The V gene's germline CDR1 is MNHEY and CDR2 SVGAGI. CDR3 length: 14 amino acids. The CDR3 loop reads CATSFGITTGEQFF. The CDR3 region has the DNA TGTGCCACCAGTTTCGGTATCACCACGGGTGAGCAGTTCTTC.

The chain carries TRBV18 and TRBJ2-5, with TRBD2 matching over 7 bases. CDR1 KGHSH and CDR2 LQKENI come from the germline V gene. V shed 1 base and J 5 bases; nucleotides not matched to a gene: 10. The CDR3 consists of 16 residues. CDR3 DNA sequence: TGTGCCAGCTCACCACGGAAGGCGGGAGAGTCGGAGACCCAGTACTTC. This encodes CASSPRKAGESETQYF.

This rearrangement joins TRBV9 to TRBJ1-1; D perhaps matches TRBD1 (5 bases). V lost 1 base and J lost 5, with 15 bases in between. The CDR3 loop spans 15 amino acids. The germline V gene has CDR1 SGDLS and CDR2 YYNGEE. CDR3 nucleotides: TGTGCCAGCAGCGTACGGGGGAGCGGAGAAACTGAAGCTTTCTTT. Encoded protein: CASSVRGSGETEAFF.

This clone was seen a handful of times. The CDR3: CARISHRDHEQYF. The CDR3 region has the DNA TGCGCCCGGATATCTCACAGGGACCACGAGCAGTACTTC. The chain combines TRBV5-1 with TRBJ2-7; possibly TRBD1 for D (6 bases). The CDR3 is 13 amino acids. The V gene's germline CDR1 is SGHRS and CDR2 YFSETQ. V lost 10 bases to trimming and J lost 5 bases, with 19 bases between them.

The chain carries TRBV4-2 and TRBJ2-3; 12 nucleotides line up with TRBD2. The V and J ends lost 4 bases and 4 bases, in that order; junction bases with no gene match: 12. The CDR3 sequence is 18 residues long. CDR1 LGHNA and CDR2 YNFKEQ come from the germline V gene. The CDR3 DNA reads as TGTGCCAGCAGCCCTCTTTCTAGCGGGGGGGGCCGGGCAGATACGCAGTATTTT. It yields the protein CASSPLSSGGGRADTQYF.

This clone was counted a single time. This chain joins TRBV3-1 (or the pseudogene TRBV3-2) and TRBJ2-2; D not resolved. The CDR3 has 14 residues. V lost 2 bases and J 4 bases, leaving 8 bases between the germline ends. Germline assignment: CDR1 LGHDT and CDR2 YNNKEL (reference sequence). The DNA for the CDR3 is TGTGCCAGCAGCCAAATGGCAGGCACCGGGGAGCTGTTTTTT. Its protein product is CASSQMAGTGELFF.

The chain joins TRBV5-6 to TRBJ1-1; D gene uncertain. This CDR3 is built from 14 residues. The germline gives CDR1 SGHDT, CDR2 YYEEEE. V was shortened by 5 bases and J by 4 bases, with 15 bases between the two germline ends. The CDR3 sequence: CASSRALDTTEAFF. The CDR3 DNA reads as TGTGCCAGCAGTAGAGCGTTAGATACCACTGAAGCTTTCTTT. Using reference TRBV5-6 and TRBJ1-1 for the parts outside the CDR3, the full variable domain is DAGVTQSPTHLIKTRGQQVTLRCSPKSGHDTVSWYQQALGQGPQFIFQYYEEEERQRGNFPDRFSGHQFPNYSSELNVNALLLGDSALYLCASSRALDTTEAFFGQGTRLTVV.

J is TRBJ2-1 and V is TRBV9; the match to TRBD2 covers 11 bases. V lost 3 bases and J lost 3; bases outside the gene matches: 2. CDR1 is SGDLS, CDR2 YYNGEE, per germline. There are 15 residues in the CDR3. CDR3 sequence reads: CASSATSGDYNEQFF. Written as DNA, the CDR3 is TGTGCCAGCAGCGCGACTAGCGGGGACTACAATGAGCAGTTCTTC.

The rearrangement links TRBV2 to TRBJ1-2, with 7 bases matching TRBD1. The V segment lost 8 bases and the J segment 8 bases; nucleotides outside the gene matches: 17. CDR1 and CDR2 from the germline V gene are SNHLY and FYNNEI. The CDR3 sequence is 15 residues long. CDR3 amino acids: CASWVEGAIRGGYTF. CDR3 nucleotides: TGTGCCAGCTGGGTGGAGGGGGCCATTCGTGGAGGCTACACCTTC. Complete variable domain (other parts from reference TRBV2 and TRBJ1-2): EPEVTQTPSHQVTQMGQEVILRCVPISNHLYFYWYRQILGQKVEFLVSFYNNEISEKSEIFDDQFSVERPDGSNFTLKIRSTKLEDSAMYFCASWVEGAIRGGYTFGSGTRLTVV.

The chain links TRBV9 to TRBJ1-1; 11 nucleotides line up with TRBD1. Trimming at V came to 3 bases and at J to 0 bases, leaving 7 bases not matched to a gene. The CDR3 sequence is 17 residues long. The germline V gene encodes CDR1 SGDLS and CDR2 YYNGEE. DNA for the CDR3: TGTGCCAGCAGCGCTGGACAGGGGGCGAATATGAACACTGAAGCTTTCTTT. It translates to CASSAGQGANMNTEAFF.

The CDR3 is CASSRYKGLGYEQYF. The CDR3 nucleotides are TGTGCCAGCAGCCGATATAAGGGGTTGGGATACGAGCAGTACTTC. V usage is TRBV6-5 and J usage is TRBJ2-7; possible D gene TRBD1, 5 bases. The CDR3 spans 15 residues. V lost 6 bases, J lost 4 bases, and 19 bases lay in between. CDR1 is MNHEY, CDR2 SVGAGI, per germline.

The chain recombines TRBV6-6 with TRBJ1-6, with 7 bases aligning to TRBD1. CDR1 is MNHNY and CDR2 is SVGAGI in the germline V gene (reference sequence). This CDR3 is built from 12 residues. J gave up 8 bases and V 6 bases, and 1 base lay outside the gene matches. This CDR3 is CASSTGDSPLHF. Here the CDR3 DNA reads TGTGCCAGCAGCACAGGGGATTCACCCCTCCACTTT.

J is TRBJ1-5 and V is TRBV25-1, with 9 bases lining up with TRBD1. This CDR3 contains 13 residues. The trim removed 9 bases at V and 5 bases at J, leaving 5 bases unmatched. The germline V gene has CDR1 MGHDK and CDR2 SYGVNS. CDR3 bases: TGTGCCAGTTCCGGGACAGGGTATCAGCCCCAGCATTTT. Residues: CASSGTGYQPQHF.

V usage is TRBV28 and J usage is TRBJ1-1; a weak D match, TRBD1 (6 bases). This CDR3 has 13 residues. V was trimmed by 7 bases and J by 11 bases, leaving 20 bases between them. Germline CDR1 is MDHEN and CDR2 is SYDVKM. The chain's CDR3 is CASKASGGASAFF. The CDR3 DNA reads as TGTGCCAGCAAAGCGTCGGGGGGGGCGAGTGCTTTCTTT.

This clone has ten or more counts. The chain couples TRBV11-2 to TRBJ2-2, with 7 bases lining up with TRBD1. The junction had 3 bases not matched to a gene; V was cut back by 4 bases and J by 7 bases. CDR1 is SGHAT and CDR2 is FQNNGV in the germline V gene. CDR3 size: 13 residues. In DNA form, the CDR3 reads TGTGCCAGCAGCTCGACAGGGATCGGGGAGCTGTTTTTT. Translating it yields CASSSTGIGELFF. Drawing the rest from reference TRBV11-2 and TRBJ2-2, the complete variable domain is EAGVAQSPRYKIIEKRQSVAFWCNPISGHATLYWYQQILGQGPKLLIQFQNNGVVDDSQLPKDRFSAERLKGVDSTLKIQPAKLEDSAVYLCASSSTGIGELFFGEGSRLTVL.

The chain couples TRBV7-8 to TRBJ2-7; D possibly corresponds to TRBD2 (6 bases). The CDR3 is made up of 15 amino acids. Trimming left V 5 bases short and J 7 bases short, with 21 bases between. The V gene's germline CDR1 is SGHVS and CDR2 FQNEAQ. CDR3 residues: CASSQPRDVSGEQYF. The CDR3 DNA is TGTGCCAGCAGCCAGCCTCGGGACGTGAGCGGGGAGCAGTACTTC.

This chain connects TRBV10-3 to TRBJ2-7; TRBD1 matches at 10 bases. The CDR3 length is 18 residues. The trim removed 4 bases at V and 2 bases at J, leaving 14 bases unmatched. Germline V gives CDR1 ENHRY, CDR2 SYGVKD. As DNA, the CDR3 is TGTGCCATCAGTGGGGGCCCCGGACAGGGGGTACGCCCCTACGAGCAGTACTTC. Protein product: CAISGGPGQGVRPYEQYF.

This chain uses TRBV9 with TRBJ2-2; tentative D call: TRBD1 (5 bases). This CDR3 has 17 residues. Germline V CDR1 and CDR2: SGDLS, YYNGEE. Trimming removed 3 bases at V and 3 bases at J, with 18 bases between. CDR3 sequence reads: CASSATSGYPHTGELFF. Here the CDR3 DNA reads TGTGCCAGCAGCGCAACCTCAGGGTATCCGCACACCGGGGAGCTGTTTTTT.

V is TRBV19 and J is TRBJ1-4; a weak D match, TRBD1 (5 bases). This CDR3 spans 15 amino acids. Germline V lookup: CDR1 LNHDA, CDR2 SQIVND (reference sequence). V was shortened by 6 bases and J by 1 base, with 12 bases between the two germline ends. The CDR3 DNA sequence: TGTGCCAGTAGGACAGTTCATGGAACTAATGAAAAACTGTTTTTT. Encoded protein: CASRTVHGTNEKLFF.

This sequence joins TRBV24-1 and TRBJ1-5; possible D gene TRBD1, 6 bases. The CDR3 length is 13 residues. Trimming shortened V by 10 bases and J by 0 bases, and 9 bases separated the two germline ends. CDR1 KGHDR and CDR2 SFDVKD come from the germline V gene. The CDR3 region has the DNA TGTGCCACAGGGGGAGATAGCAATCAGCCCCAGCATTTT. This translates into CATGGDSNQPQHF.